This T cell receptor (delta chain) is drawn from a study of γδ T cells in repeated Plasmodium falciparum infection (dated by TCRdb to the early 2020s). For the study in its entirety: Malian children exposed to intense seasonal malaria transmission were enrolled in the natural-infection arm and compared with Australian children matched for age and gender. The gammadelta TCR repertoires from Mali were analysed in two ways: cross-sectionally during periods with no transmission, and longitudinally across episodes of acute febrile malaria. Samples from controlled-infection subjects were taken at baseline, just before selected infections, and 21 days after each infection. Four controlled human malaria infections were administered to about five malaria-naive U.S. adults over approximately 580 days by bites from P. falciparum NF54-infected Anopheles stephensi mosquitoes. In the study, the shaping of the human gammadelta T cell repertoire by repeated Plasmodium falciparum infection was examined using natural infection in Mali and controlled human malaria infection.

V lost 3 bases and J lost 6 bases; the stretch between them is 37 bases long. CDR1 and CDR2 were assigned from the germline V gene as GEAIGNYY and EKD. Taken from cysteine to phenylalanine, the CDR3 has 21 residues. Kept here is only the CDR3 DNA, which spans 63 bases and is read in frame from base 1. For bulk TCR repertoire analysis, Vgamma9/Vdelta2+ and Vdelta2-negative gammadelta T cell populations were flow-sorted out of peripheral blood mononuclear cells. Overall study results and their limits: The Malian cohort came from a small rural village of predominantly one ethnic group, limiting generalizability. Waves of new clonotype selection in Vdelta2-negative, largely Vdelta1+, gammadelta TCR repertoires appeared to be driven by repeated controlled infections. Compared with Australian children, Malian children appeared to have Vdelta2-negative gammadelta TCR repertoires that were more clonally expanded, less diverse and less shared. Across time and infection, the Vgamma9/Vdelta2+ TCR repertoires showed a highly stable polyclonal makeup, with many TCRgamma sequences overlapping between individuals. Analysis of inter-individual variability in gammadelta T cell responses was limited by the small size of the controlled-infection cohort.

This clone showed up many times. Its antigen remains undetermined. TCRdb's protein, taken from a much larger clone, differs from this DNA's translation at residue 16, likely owing to a read error; the protein displayed comes from the DNA. The protocol used for the library was multiplex PCR. Sequencer: Illumina MiSeq. From each sorted gammadelta T cell sample, both TCR gamma (TRG) and TCR delta (TRD) chains were sequenced. For the original study's pipeline: Clonotype tree plots, accumulated frequency of the top 20 clonotypes, diversity index (DI) and D75 metrics were included in the repertoire analyses. Via CATT, TCRdb reprocessed the public reads, and rows with identical DNA were then joined. TCRdb's processing, not the study's, gives the V and J calls here. A total of around 50,000 delta-chain clones appear in this sample, roughly 1.8% of them only once. The top ten clones comprise about 15% of the sample.

The receptor's source is a pool of human donors (malaria-infected and uninfected, not separated). The sequencing sample was made of gamma-delta T cells from blood. The chain couples TRDV2 to TRDJ1, with a weak D call of TRDD2 (5 bases match). TCRdb records no J gene; here it was assigned by comparing the DNA to germline. At the DNA level, the sequence is TGTGCCTGTGACCCAATAACGCCTGAGGGTTCGAGCCCGGGGCCTCCTAATAAACTCATCTTT. This translates into CACDPITPEGSSPGPPNKLIF.